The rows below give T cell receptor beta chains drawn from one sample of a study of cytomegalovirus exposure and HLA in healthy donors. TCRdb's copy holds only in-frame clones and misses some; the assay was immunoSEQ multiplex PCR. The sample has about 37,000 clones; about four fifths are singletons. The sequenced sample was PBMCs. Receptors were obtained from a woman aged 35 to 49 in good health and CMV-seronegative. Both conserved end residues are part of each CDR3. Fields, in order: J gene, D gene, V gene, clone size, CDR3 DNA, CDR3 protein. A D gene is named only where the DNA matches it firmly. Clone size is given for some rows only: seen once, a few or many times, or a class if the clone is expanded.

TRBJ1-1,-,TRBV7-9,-,TGTGCCAGCAGCTTACAGGGGTACACTGAAGCTTTCTTT,CASSLQGYTEAFF
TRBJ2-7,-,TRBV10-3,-,TGTGCCACAGGGGAGGGGGGCAGCTCCTACGAGCAGTACTTC,CATGEGGSSYEQYF
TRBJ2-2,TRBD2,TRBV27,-,TGTGCCAGCAGGCTAGCGGGGACCGGGGAGCTGTTTTTT,CASRLAGTGELFF
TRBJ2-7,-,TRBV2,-,TGTGCGAGCAGCGTCAGTAACTACGAGCAGTACTTC,CASSVSNYEQYF
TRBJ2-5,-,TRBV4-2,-,TGTGCCAGCAGCCAAGGAGGGGGGGACCAAGAGACCCAGTACTTC,CASSQGGGDQETQYF
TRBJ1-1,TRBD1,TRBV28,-,TGTGCCAGCAGTCTATACAGGGGGGTTGGGTACACTGAAGCTTTCTTT,CASSLYRGVGYTEAFF
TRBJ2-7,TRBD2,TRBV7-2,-,TGTGCCAGCAGCTTAGCGGGGGGAGGGGAGCAGTACTTC,CASSLAGGGEQYF
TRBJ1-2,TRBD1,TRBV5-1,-,TGCGCCAGCAGCTCCTACGGGACAGCCGACTATGGCTACACCTTC,CASSSYGTADYGYTF
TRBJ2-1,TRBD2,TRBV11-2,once,TGTGCCAGCAGCCCCAGCGGGGGGATCTACTCCTACAATGAGCAGTTCTTC,CASSPSGGIYSYNEQFF
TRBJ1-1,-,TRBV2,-,TGTGCCAGCAGTGCGGAGGGCGGGAACACTGAAGCTTTCTTT,CASSAEGGNTEAFF
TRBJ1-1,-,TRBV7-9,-,TGTGCCAGCAGCTTACAGGCCGCTGGGAACACTGAAGCTTTCTTT,CASSLQAAGNTEAFF
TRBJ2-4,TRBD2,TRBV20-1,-,TGCAGTGCTCGGCGGGGGAACATTCAGTACTTC,CSARRGNIQYF
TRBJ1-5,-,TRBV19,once,TGTGCCAGTAGTATCGGGGGTATGAATCAGCCCCAGCATTTT,CASSIGGMNQPQHF
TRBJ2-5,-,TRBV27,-,TGTGCCAGCAGTTTGCCTACTGACAGAAAAGAGACCCAGTACTTC,CASSLPTDRKETQYF
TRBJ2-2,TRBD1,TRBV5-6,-,TGTGCCAGCAGCTTGTCGGGGACAGGATTAACCGGGGAGCTGTTTTTT,CASSLSGTGLTGELFF
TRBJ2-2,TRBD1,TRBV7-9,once,TGTGCCAGCAGCCCGGACAGGAGTCCCGGGGAGCTGTTTTTT,CASSPDRSPGELFF
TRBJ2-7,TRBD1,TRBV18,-,TGTGCCAGCTCACCATCGGGACAGGGCCTCTACGAGCAGTACTTC,CASSPSGQGLYEQYF
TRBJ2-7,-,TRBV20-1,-,TGCAGTGCTAGGGAGAACTACGAGCAGTACTTC,CSARENYEQYF
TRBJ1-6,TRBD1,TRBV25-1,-,TGTGCCAGCAGAACCGGGACAGAGAATTCACCCCTCCACTTT,CASRTGTENSPLHF
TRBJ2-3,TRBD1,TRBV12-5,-,TGTGCTAGTGGTTTGGGGATAGGGACAGACGGCACAGATACGCAGTATTTT,CASGLGIGTDGTDTQYF
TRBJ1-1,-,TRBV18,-,TGTGCCAGCTCACCAATTCTGGGGCACACTGAAGCTTTCTTT,CASSPILGHTEAFF
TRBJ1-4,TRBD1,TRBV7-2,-,TGTGCCAGCAAAACCCCGGGAGGGACAGGGGGTGAAAAACTGTTTTTT,CASKTPGGTGGEKLFF
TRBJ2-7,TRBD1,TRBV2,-,TGTGCCAGCAGTGTCCAACAGGGGCTCTACGAGCAGTACTTC,CASSVQQGLYEQYF
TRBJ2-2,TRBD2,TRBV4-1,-,TGCGCCAGCAGCCAAGCAGACAGCGGGGGGGCCCCCGGGGAGCTGTTTTTT,CASSQADSGGAPGELFF
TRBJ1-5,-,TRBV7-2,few,TGTGCCAGCAGCCCCAACTACAATCAGCCCCAGCATTTT,CASSPNYNQPQHF